A single sample gave rise to the 30 T cell receptor beta chains below, sequenced in a study of shared clonotypes between healthy human individuals. Clones were sequenced by immunoSEQ multiplex PCR, and TCRdb holds only the in-frame ones, with some missing. The table lists over a million clones, 78% of them singletons. The sample taken for sequencing was memory CD4+ T cells from PBMCs. Subset defined: CD45RA-negative fraction. These TCRs come from a man in his late teens or twenties in good health. Some clones in this sample may be carry-over from other donors' samples.

The rearrangement joins TRBV28 to TRBJ1-5; weak D call: TRBD1 (6 bases). The germline V and J ends were trimmed by 4 bases and 3 bases, with 13 bases remaining between them. The length of the CDR3 is 15 residues. CDR1 and CDR2 from the germline V gene are MDHEN and SYDVKM. The DNA of the CDR3 is TGTGCCAGCAGTTCGAACAGGGCTGACAATCAGCCCCAGCATTTT. It translates to CASSSNRADNQPQHF.

The V gene is TRBV7-9, the J gene TRBJ2-7, with 10 nucleotides matching TRBD2. The CDR3 consists of 13 residues. The germline CDR1 and CDR2 sequences are SEHNR and FQNEAQ (reference sequence). V gave up 6 bases and J gave up 3 bases; unmatched junction bases: 2. The CDR3 bases are TGTGCCAGCAGTCGGACTAGCGGCTACGAGCAGTACTTC. It is translated as CASSRTSGYEQYF.

The chain joins TRBV28 to TRBJ2-7; maybe TRBD2 (6 bases). This CDR3 has 13 amino acids. Per germline, CDR1 MDHEN and CDR2 SYDVKM. The V and J ends lost 3 bases and 3 bases respectively, with 9 bases between them. This CDR3 reads CASSFGGRYEQYF. For the CDR3, the DNA is TGTGCCAGCAGTTTCGGGGGACGCTACGAGCAGTACTTC.

The chain has TRBV2 and TRBJ2-5; D is ambiguous. This CDR3 has 16 amino acids. Germline-derived CDR1 and CDR2 are SNHLY and FYNNEI. With 1 base removed from V and 5 bases from J, the gap between germline ends came to 17 bases. CDR3 sequence: CASSEVRRRRRETQYF. For the CDR3, the DNA is TGTGCCAGCAGTGAAGTCAGGAGACGGAGAAGGGAGACCCAGTACTTC.

The chain carries TRBV12-5 and TRBJ2-1, with D perhaps matching TRBD1 or TRBD2 (6 bases each). V was shortened by 6 bases and J by 12 bases, with 24 bases between the two germline ends. Per germline, CDR1 LGHNT and CDR2 FRNRAP. The CDR3 has 15 amino acids. The CDR3 spells CASGNGGYLSDGQFF. The CDR3 DNA follows: TGTGCTAGTGGGAACGGGGGCTACCTCTCGGATGGGCAGTTCTTC. Together with reference TRBV12-5 and TRBJ2-1, the CDR3 gives the full variable domain: DARVTQTPRHKVTEMGQEVTMRCQPILGHNTVFWYRQTMMQGLELLAYFRNRAPLDDSGMPKDRFSAEMPDATLATLKIQPSEPRDSAVYFCASGNGGYLSDGQFFGPGTRLTVL.

This clone was counted many times. The chain joins TRBV7-9 to TRBJ1-4; D gene ambiguous. With 5 bases removed from V and 8 bases from J, the gap between germline ends came to 9 bases. The length of the CDR3 is 12 residues. The germline V gene has CDR1 SEHNR and CDR2 FQNEAQ (reference sequence). The CDR3 loop is CASSPGEEKLFF. The CDR3 nucleotides read TGTGCCAGCAGCCCGGGAGAGGAAAAACTGTTTTTT.

This clone was seen only a few times. The rearrangement uses TRBV5-1 and TRBJ2-5; tentative D call: TRBD2 (6 bases). CDR3 length equals 13 residues. V was cut by 0 bases and J by 5 bases, with 8 bases left in between. Germline CDR1 is SGHRS and CDR2 is YFSETQ. In nucleotides, the CDR3 is TGCGCCAGCAGCTTGGGACTAGTGGAGACCCAGTACTTC. Protein product: CASSLGLVETQYF.

The chain uses TRBV7-2 and TRBJ1-2; TRBD1 is a possible D gene (5 bases). The V and J ends lost 1 base and 4 bases respectively, with 10 bases between them. The CDR3 has 14 residues. Germline CDR1 reads SGHTA; CDR2 reads FQGNSA. As DNA, the CDR3 is TGTGCCAGCAGCTTAGTAGGCCAGGGCTATGGCTACACCTTC. It is translated as CASSLVGQGYGYTF.

The V and J genes are TRBV28 and TRBJ2-7; possible D gene TRBD1, 6 bases. Trimming took off 6 bases at V and 5 bases at J, with 14 bases between the two ends. Per the germline V gene, CDR1 is MDHEN and CDR2 is SYDVKM. This CDR3 contains 13 residues. CDR3 DNA: TGTGCCAGCAGAAGTCAGGGGCCCCACGAGCAGTACTTC. This gives the protein CASRSQGPHEQYF.

Here the CDR3 DNA reads TGTGCCAGCAGTTTAATTCCAGGGAGCGGGAAAAACATTCAGTACTTC. Protein: CASSLIPGSGKNIQYF. V gene TRBV27 combines with J gene TRBJ2-4, with a tentative D call TRBD2 (6 bases). V was trimmed by 2 bases and J by 4 bases, leaving 15 bases between them. Germline assignment: CDR1 MNHEY and CDR2 SMNVEV (reference sequence). This CDR3 is built from 16 residues.

CDR3 amino acids: CASGLAVYNEQFF. The CDR3 DNA is TGTGCCAGCGGCCTAGCGGTGTACAATGAGCAGTTCTTC. The chain links TRBV6-1 to TRBJ2-1; 7 nucleotides agree with TRBD2. The trim removed 8 bases at V and 4 bases at J, leaving 5 bases unmatched. This CDR3 is built from 13 residues. Germline lookup yields CDR1 MNHNS and CDR2 SASEGT.

In the case of this clone: Distinct nucleotide sequences in the sample also encode this CDR3. This chain links TRBV29-1 with TRBJ2-3; TRBD2 matches at 7 bases. V dropped 3 bases and J dropped 6; count of bases not matched to a gene: 3. The V gene's germline CDR1 is SQVTM and CDR2 ANQGSEA. The CDR3 consists of 12 residues. The CDR3 DNA reads TGCAGCGTTGATGGCGGGAGTGATACGCAGTATTTT. It is translated as CSVDGGSDTQYF.

As concerns this clone: Other nucleotide sequences in the sample specify the same CDR3. The rearrangement links TRBV20-1 to TRBJ1-1, with D possibly TRBD1 on 5 matching bases. The V gene's germline CDR1 is DFQATT and CDR2 SNEGSKA (reference sequence). V lost 0 bases and J 8 bases, leaving 7 bases between the germline ends. The CDR3 loop spans 11 amino acids. DNA of the CDR3: TGCAGTGCTAGAGATAGACAGGAAGCTTTCTTT. Translating gives CSARDRQEAFF.

V and J are TRBV11-2 and TRBJ1-4, with D possibly TRBD1 on 6 matching bases. This CDR3 contains 18 residues. Per the germline V gene, CDR1 is SGHAT and CDR2 is FQNNGV. Trimming pared 8 bases from V and 8 bases from J, leaving 30 bases between. The CDR3 here is CASRSYRGSRGVKEKLFF. In nucleotides, the CDR3 is TGTGCCAGCCGTTCCTACAGAGGGAGTAGGGGGGTAAAAGAAAAACTGTTTTTT.

The table lists this clone with a count of one. This sequence joins TRBV19 and TRBJ1-1, with 7 bases fitting TRBD1. CDR1 LNHDA and CDR2 SQIVND come from the germline V gene (reference sequence). The CDR3 length is 14 residues. V trimming: 7 bases; J trimming: 0 bases; junction bases outside the gene matches: 5. The CDR3 sequence: CASTRTGMNTEAFF. DNA for the CDR3: TGTGCCAGTACCCGGACAGGCATGAACACTGAAGCTTTCTTT.

The rearrangement joins TRBV29-1 to TRBJ1-4, with 7 bases fitting TRBD1. The CDR3 has 13 amino acids. With 7 bases clipped from V and 6 bases from J, the junction kept 8 bases outside the gene matches. CDR1 is SQVTM, CDR2 ANQGSEA, per germline. DNA of the CDR3: TGCAGCGCCCTGGGACAGAGGGATGAAAAACTGTTTTTT. Its translation is CSALGQRDEKLFF.

This chain uses TRBV7-2 with TRBJ2-7; 13 bases line up with TRBD2. CDR3 length equals 18 residues. J lost 1 base, V lost 5 bases, and 11 bases had no gene match. Germline values: CDR1 SGHTA, CDR2 FQGNSA. The CDR3 coding sequence is TGTGCCAGCAGCCTGAGGGTACTAGCGGGAGGGGTATCCTACGAGCAGTACTTC. It specifies CASSLRVLAGGVSYEQYF.

The chain recombines TRBV12-5 with TRBJ2-3; 8 bases are shared with TRBD1. Germline V gene data show CDR1 as LGHNT and CDR2 as FRNRAP. The CDR3 runs to 16 residues. V shed 2 bases and J 6 bases; nucleotides not matched to a gene: 10. The CDR3: CASGLTGQGGGDTQYF. In nucleotides, the CDR3 is TGTGCTAGTGGTTTGACCGGACAGGGAGGAGGGGATACGCAGTATTTT.

CDR3 sequence (DNA): TGTGCCAGCAGCCCGCAGAGGGGAGATACGCAGTATTTT. The encoded protein is CASSPQRGDTQYF. This sequence joins TRBV5-5 and TRBJ2-3; the D call may be TRBD1 or TRBD2 (5 bases each). V was shortened by 4 bases and J by 5 bases, with 11 bases between the two germline ends. The CDR3 extends over 13 amino acids. Per germline, CDR1 SGHKS and CDR2 YYEKEE (reference sequence).

V is TRBV7-9 and J is TRBJ2-3, with 9 bases fitting TRBD1. The CDR3 has 14 amino acids. The V gene's germline CDR1 is SEHNR and CDR2 FQNEAQ (reference sequence). V lost 6 bases to trimming and J lost 3 bases; unmatched junction nucleotides: 4. The CDR3 DNA sequence: TGTGCCAGCAGGAGGACAGGGGAAACAGATACGCAGTATTTT. Its protein is CASRRTGETDTQYF. The variable domain in full, with the rest retrieved from reference TRBV7-9 and TRBJ2-3, is DTGVSQNPRHKITKRGQNVTFRCDPISEHNRLYWYRQTLGQGPEFLTYFQNEAQLEKSRLLSDRFSAERPKGSFSTLEIQRTEQGDSAMYLCASRRTGETDTQYFGPGTRLTVL.

The table lists this clone with a few counts. This may come from a read error, since a much larger clone is one base off. This same CDR3 is encoded by further DNA sequences in the sample. This sequence joins TRBV2 and TRBJ2-3; 12 bases align to TRBD2. Germline V CDR1 and CDR2: SNHLY, FYNNEI. The V and J ends lost 6 bases and 2 bases, in that order; junction bases with no gene match: 3. This CDR3 has 15 residues. CDR3 DNA: TGTGCCAGCAGCGGACTAGCGGGGATCACAGATACGCAGTATTTT. Amino acid sequence: CASSGLAGITDTQYF.

The V gene is TRBV11-2, the J gene TRBJ1-3; no clear D. This CDR3 has 13 residues. Germline V gene data show CDR1 as SGHAT and CDR2 as FQNNGV. V was pared by 4 bases and J by 4 bases, with 8 bases between. The CDR3 reads CASSYRGGNTIYF. The CDR3 coding sequence is TGTGCCAGCAGCTACCGCGGGGGAAACACCATATATTTT.

In its sample, this clone was seen a few times. This chain joins TRBV5-4 and TRBJ1-1; tentatively, D is TRBD1 (5 bases). V was cut by 4 bases and J by 0 bases, with 10 bases left in between. Looked up from germline, CDR1 is SGHNT and CDR2 is YYREEE (reference sequence). The CDR3 runs to 14 residues. The CDR3 loop reads CASSPPGLNTEAFF. CDR3 DNA: TGTGCCAGCAGCCCGCCAGGGTTGAACACTGAAGCTTTCTTT.

The J gene is TRBJ2-5, the V gene TRBV18, with 8 bases lining up with TRBD2. Germline V gene lookup returns CDR1 KGHSH and CDR2 LQKENI. V lost 3 bases, J lost 5 bases, and 14 bases stayed unmatched. The CDR3 has 17 residues. This CDR3 reads CASSPISTSGSTETQYF. The CDR3, as DNA: TGTGCCAGCTCACCCATCTCAACTAGCGGCTCAACGGAGACCCAGTACTTC.

The chain has TRBV5-4 and TRBJ1-4; D may be TRBD1 (5 bases). Trimming took 4 bases from V and 8 from J, leaving 15 bases between them. The CDR3 sequence is 14 residues long. The germline V gene has CDR1 SGHNT and CDR2 YYREEE (reference sequence). CDR3 protein: CASSPAARGEKLFF. Here the CDR3 DNA reads TGTGCCAGCAGCCCCGCGGCGCGGGGGGAAAAACTGTTTTTT.

The chain links TRBV5-4 to TRBJ2-7; 7 nucleotides line up with TRBD2. The V gene's germline CDR1 is SGHNT and CDR2 YYREEE (reference sequence). The CDR3 has 13 amino acids. J gave up 6 bases and V 4 bases, and 7 bases lay outside the gene matches. The CDR3 spells CASSPGLSVEQYF. DNA of the CDR3: TGTGCCAGCAGCCCGGGACTATCGGTCGAGCAGTACTTC.

J is TRBJ2-6 and V is TRBV19; D may correspond to TRBD1 or TRBD2 (6 bases each). The germline gives CDR1 LNHDA, CDR2 SQIVND (reference sequence). The CDR3 consists of 16 residues. V was clipped by 5 bases and J by 3 bases, with 14 bases between them. The CDR3, as DNA: TGTGCCAGTAGTGATCGGGGGCTGGATGGGGCCAACGTCCTGACTTTC. As protein: CASSDRGLDGANVLTF.

Turning to this clone: This sample also contains other DNA sequences that code for the same CDR3. This sequence joins TRBV5-8 and TRBJ2-5; 8 bases are shared with TRBD2. V was clipped by 5 bases and J by 6 bases; unmatched bases: 6. The germline V gene encodes CDR1 SGHTS and CDR2 YDEGEE. CDR3 length: 13 residues. In nucleotides, the CDR3 is TGTGCCAGCAGGGTGACGGGGGGGAAGACCCAGTACTTC. Translating gives CASRVTGGKTQYF. Variable domain in full (rest from reference TRBV5-8 and TRBJ2-5): EAGVTQSPTHLIKTRGQQATLRCSPISGHTSVYWYQQALGLGLQFLLWYDEGEERNRGNFPPRFSGRQFPNYSSELNVNALELEDSALYLCASRVTGGKTQYFGPGTRLLVL.

The genes are TRBV19 and TRBJ1-5, with unresolved D. The CDR3 length is 14 residues. Germline-derived CDR1 and CDR2 are LNHDA and SQIVND (reference sequence). V was pared by 7 bases and J by 3 bases, with 13 bases between. CDR3 sequence: CASKTPGYNQPQHF. The DNA of the CDR3 is TGTGCCAGTAAGACCCCGGGCTACAATCAGCCCCAGCATTTT. The whole variable domain, remainder taken from reference TRBV19 and TRBJ1-5, is DGGITQSPKYLFRKEGQNVTLSCEQNLNHDAMYWYRQDPGQGLRLIYYSQIVNDFQKGDIAEGYSVSREKKESFPLTVTSAQKNPTAFYLCASKTPGYNQPQHFGDGTRLSIL.

The chain has TRBV6-1 and TRBJ2-7, with D perhaps matching TRBD1 (5 bases). The V and J ends lost 6 bases and 3 bases respectively, with 9 bases between them. The CDR3 is made up of 12 amino acids. Germline loops: CDR1 MNHNS, CDR2 SASEGT. This CDR3 reads CASRGLIYEQYF. DNA of the CDR3: TGTGCCAGCAGGGGGCTGATCTACGAGCAGTACTTC.